A single sample is the source of the 14 T cell receptor beta chains below, sequenced in a study of T cell repertoires in cytomegalovirus infection. TCRdb reanalysed the reads using MiXCR and keeps one entry per CDR3 protein. Among 200,000 to 250,000 distinct CDR3 sequences, 6% to 8% were seen once, and the ten largest hold under 7.5%. The sequenced sample consisted of PBMCs. These TCRs come from a human donor in good health (CMV status not recorded). Some clones in this sample may be carry-over from other donors' samples.

This clonotype was recorded at least ten times. This chain links TRBV28 with TRBJ2-5; the D gene is possibly TRBD1 (6 bases). The V gene's germline CDR1 is MDHEN and CDR2 SYDVKM. The CDR3 has 15 amino acids. V was clipped by 6 bases and J by 1 base, with 15 bases between them. The CDR3 reads CASRAQTGLQETQYF. The DNA of the CDR3 is TGTGCCAGCAGGGCCCAGACAGGCCTCCAAGAGACCCAGTACTTC.

This clonotype appeared many times. The CDR3 region has the DNA TGTGCCAGTAGTATCGGGGGGGCAAACGGGGAGCTGTTTTTT. It translates to CASSIGGANGELFF. This sequence joins TRBV19 and TRBJ2-2; 8 bases match TRBD2. Per germline, CDR1 LNHDA and CDR2 SQIVND (reference sequence). The V and J ends lost 3 bases and 7 bases, in that order; junction bases with no gene match: 4. This CDR3 is 14 amino acids long.

This clonotype was seen at least ten times. This chain joins TRBV5-1 and TRBJ1-5, with D unclear. V shed 4 bases and J shed 5 bases, with 16 bases lying between them. Germline V CDR1 and CDR2: SGHRS, YFSETQ. CDR3 length: 15 residues. The CDR3 reads CASSITGRLDQPQHF. Here the CDR3 DNA reads TGCGCCAGCAGCATAACTGGACGGCTGGATCAGCCCCAGCATTTT. The variable domain in full, completed from reference TRBV5-1 and TRBJ1-5, reads KAGVTQTPRYLIKTRGQQVTLSCSPISGHRSVSWYQQTPGQGLQFLFEYFSETQRNKGNFPGRFSGRQFSNSRSEMNVSTLELGDSALYLCASSITGRLDQPQHFGDGTRLSIL.

The chain joins TRBV4-1 to TRBJ2-1, with D possibly matching TRBD2 (6 bases). The CDR3 is 13 residues long. CDR1 is MGHRA, CDR2 YSYEKL, per germline. Trimming left V 4 bases short and J 7 bases short, with 11 bases between. CDR3 nucleotides: TGCGCCAGCAGCCCAGGCGGACTAAATGAGCAGTTCTTC. It yields the protein CASSPGGLNEQFF.

Many counts were recorded for this clonotype. This chain links TRBV7-2 with TRBJ2-6, with D hard to call. Germline loops: CDR1 SGHTA, CDR2 FQGNSA. The ends were cut back, 7 bases at V and 1 base at J, with 14 bases in the middle. This CDR3 has 16 amino acids. The CDR3 is CASTSESRSGANVLTF. DNA of the CDR3: TGTGCCAGCACTTCGGAGTCCCGATCTGGGGCCAACGTCCTGACTTTC.

The sample holds many counts of this clonotype. This chain joins TRBV28 and TRBJ1-1; 7 bases are a match to TRBD1. The V gene's germline CDR1 is MDHEN and CDR2 SYDVKM. Trimming removed 6 bases from V and 5 bases from J; junction bases left unmatched: 6. This CDR3 is 13 amino acids long. CDR3 sequence reads: CASRWDRRTEAFF. DNA of the CDR3: TGTGCCAGCAGATGGGACAGAAGGACTGAAGCTTTCTTT.

This clonotype was observed many times. This CDR3 is CASTFQMDGNTEAFF. CDR3 bases: TGTGCCAGCACCTTCCAAATGGACGGGAACACTGAAGCTTTCTTT. This chain connects TRBV7-9 to TRBJ1-1; D is undetermined. This CDR3 comprises 15 residues. The germline V gene has CDR1 SEHNR and CDR2 FQNEAQ (reference sequence). Trimming left V 7 bases short and J 1 base short, with 16 bases between.

In its sample, this clonotype was seen many times. The V and J genes are TRBV15 and TRBJ2-3; a possible D gene is TRBD2 (6 bases). The V end was cut by 1 base, the J end by 1 base, with 18 bases between. The length of the CDR3 is 18 residues. CDR1 is LNHNV, CDR2 YYDKDF, per germline (reference sequence). CDR3 amino acids: CATSRGGGALICTDTQYF. Written as DNA, the CDR3 is TGTGCCACCAGCAGAGGGGGAGGAGCCCTCATATGCACAGATACGCAGTATTTT.

This clonotype was counted many times. The chain links TRBV11-1 to TRBJ1-1; D is possibly TRBD1 (5 bases). The CDR3 covers 14 residues. Germline V gives CDR1 SGHAT, CDR2 FQDESV (reference sequence). The germline V and J ends were trimmed by 5 bases and 3 bases, with 13 bases remaining between them. This CDR3 is CASSVAGVDTEAFF. The CDR3 coding sequence is TGTGCCAGCAGCGTGGCGGGGGTCGACACTGAAGCTTTCTTT.

This clonotype was observed a few times. The chain has TRBV24-1 and TRBJ2-5, with 9 nucleotides matching TRBD2. Germline lookup yields CDR1 KGHDR and CDR2 SFDVKD. The CDR3 consists of 16 residues. Trimming removed 3 bases from V and 0 bases from J; junction bases left unmatched: 4. The DNA of the CDR3 is TGTGCCACCAGTGATAGCCTAGCGGGGTACCAAGAGACCCAGTACTTC. Translating gives CATSDSLAGYQETQYF.

This clonotype was picked up many times. The DNA for the CDR3 is TGTGCCAGCAGTTTAAGGGGGACTGGGGCCAACGTCCTGACTTTC. This codes for CASSLRGTGANVLTF. The chain carries TRBV12-3 or TRBV12-4 and TRBJ2-6; TRBD1 is a possible D gene (6 bases). This CDR3 contains 15 residues. V was pared by 2 bases and J by 2 bases, with 7 bases between.

This chain connects TRBV18 to TRBJ2-1, with 10 bases fitting TRBD2. J lost 7 bases, V lost 4 bases, and 7 bases had no gene match. Germline loops: CDR1 KGHSH, CDR2 LQKENI. The CDR3 is 15 residues long. CDR3 in DNA: TGTGCCAGCTCACTAGCGGGGGGCCCCTGGAATGAGCAGTTCTTC. It codes for CASSLAGGPWNEQFF.

This clonotype showed up many times. The chain is built from TRBV7-9 and TRBJ2-1; D is possibly TRBD2 (6 bases). Trimming shortened V by 11 bases and J by 10 bases, and 9 bases separated the two germline ends. The CDR3 runs to 9 residues. Germline lookup yields CDR1 SEHNR and CDR2 FQNEAQ (reference sequence). The CDR3 loop is CAGGVEQFF. DNA of the CDR3: TGTGCCGGAGGGGTCGAGCAGTTCTTC.

This clonotype was picked up a small number of times. J is TRBJ1-5 and V is TRBV20-1; no clear D gene. V was pared by 2 bases and J by 0 bases, with 8 bases between. This CDR3 has 14 residues. Germline V gene lookup returns CDR1 DFQATT and CDR2 SNEGSKA (reference sequence). DNA for the CDR3: TGCAGTGCTAGAACGAGAGATAGCAATCAGCCCCAGCATTTT. This codes for CSARTRDSNQPQHF.